This TCR beta chain was identified in a study of Ad26.COV2.S vaccination and SARS-CoV-2 variants. Study background: In the study, Ad26.COV2.S was injected intramuscularly once, or twice 56 days apart. General study points: Higher spike-specific TCR breadth was found in vaccine recipients than in placebo recipients.

Points on this clone: Its specificity is not known.

Treatment here: some 20 received Ad26.COV2.S at low or high dose, single or two shots; 5 received placebo; per-sample allocation not given. Day 63 following the first vaccine or placebo injection was when the samples were taken. Cohort 1b enrolled adults aged 18-55 years in Boston. Libraries were prepared by immunoSEQ multiplex PCR; TCRdb keeps only in-frame clonotypes and omits some of them. Among some 400,000 clones listed, 70% to 90% were seen once. The material was peripheral blood, obtained in a trial of Ad26.COV2.S vaccine versus placebo. The receptor comes from a person aged 18-60 years who received the Ad26.COV2.S COVID-19 vaccine or a placebo.

The CDR3 DNA reads TGTGCCACCAGTGATAGAGCGGGGACCCAGTACTTC. Translating gives CATSDRAGTQYF. This chain links TRBV24-1 with TRBJ2-5; perhaps TRBD2 as D (6 bases). Trimming left V 3 bases short and J 7 bases short, with 8 bases between. The germline CDR1 and CDR2 sequences are KGHDR and SFDVKD. The CDR3 spans 12 residues.